The 26 T cell receptor beta chains listed next were all sequenced from one sample in a study of blood T cell repertoires in COVID-19. The method was immunoSEQ multiplex PCR; TCRdb's version includes in-frame clones alone and lacks a portion of them. Of roughly 180,000 clones listed, around 85% were seen once; the top ten hold 6.5% to 7.5%. Sample: peripheral blood. Receptor source: a man older than 75 with COVID-19, enrolled during active disease.

The chain employs TRBV2 and TRBJ1-2; D remains unclear. The CDR3 runs to 15 residues. The V gene lost 2 bases and the J gene lost 0 bases, with 10 bases spanning the gap. The germline gives CDR1 SNHLY, CDR2 FYNNEI. The CDR3 protein is CASSESLYSNYGYTF. For the CDR3, the DNA is TGTGCCAGCAGTGAATCATTATACTCTAACTATGGCTACACCTTC.

V usage is TRBV5-5 and J usage is TRBJ1-5; D remains unclear. The V gene lost 3 bases and the J gene lost 7 bases, with 11 bases spanning the gap. The CDR3 is 13 residues long. Germline V gives CDR1 SGHKS, CDR2 YYEKEE (reference sequence). The CDR3 DNA reads TGTGCCAGCAGCTGGGCACCGTGGCAGCCCCAGCATTTT. It encodes CASSWAPWQPQHF.

The rearrangement joins TRBV11-2 to TRBJ2-5; D gene uncertain. Germline V gene data show CDR1 as SGHAT and CDR2 as FQNNGV. The V and J ends lost 1 base and 3 bases respectively, with 9 bases between them. This CDR3 has 14 amino acids. CDR3 nucleotides: TGTGCCAGCAGCTTAGGCACCTCTAAAGAGACCCAGTACTTC. This gives the protein CASSLGTSKETQYF.

V and J are TRBV12-5 and TRBJ1-1, with D possibly TRBD1 on 5 matching bases. This CDR3 is built from 13 residues. V was clipped by 5 bases and J by 9 bases, with 16 bases between them. Looked up from germline, CDR1 is LGHNT and CDR2 is FRNRAP. The CDR3 here is CASGGDSRDQAFF. The CDR3 nucleotides are TGTGCTAGTGGTGGGGACTCCAGGGATCAAGCTTTCTTT.

This clone has a single count. The DNA for the CDR3 is TGTGCCATCAGGCCAGGGGACGCAGATACGCAGTATTTT. Its translation is CAIRPGDADTQYF. This chain uses TRBV10-3 with TRBJ2-3; the D gene is possibly TRBD1 (6 bases). CDR1 and CDR2 (germline): ENHRY, SYGVKD. The CDR3 runs 13 residues. Trimming took 6 bases from V and 4 from J, leaving 11 bases between them.

The V call is TRBV5-8, the J call TRBJ1-5, with no clear D. This CDR3 is 15 amino acids long. The V end was cut by 0 bases, the J end by 4 bases, with 11 bases between. CDR1 and CDR2 from the germline V gene are SGHTS and YDEGEE. CDR3 sequence: CASSLAGWENQPQHF. The DNA of the CDR3 is TGTGCCAGCAGCTTGGCGGGATGGGAAAATCAGCCCCAGCATTTT.

The chain employs TRBV3-1 (or the pseudogene TRBV3-2) and TRBJ1-2; a weak D match, TRBD1 (6 bases). CDR1 and CDR2 from the germline V gene are LGHDT and YNNKEL (reference sequence). The V and J ends lost 4 bases and 8 bases respectively, with 14 bases between them. CDR3 length: 13 amino acids. CDR3 DNA sequence: TGTGCCAGCAGCCCCCGGACAGCGGGGGGCTACACCTTC. This encodes CASSPRTAGGYTF.

The chain carries TRBV19 and TRBJ1-4; TRBD1 is a possible D gene (5 bases). Germline V gene lookup returns CDR1 LNHDA and CDR2 SQIVND (reference sequence). Trimming stripped 10 bases from V and 0 bases from J, with 9 bases between. There are 13 residues in the CDR3. This chain's CDR3 is CATSGSTNEKLFF. CDR3 nucleotides: TGTGCCACCTCAGGGTCAACTAATGAAAAACTGTTTTTT.

This clone was observed once. The rearrangement uses TRBV6-2 or TRBV6-3 and TRBJ1-1; D may be TRBD1 (5 bases). The CDR3 contains 15 residues. Per the germline V gene, CDR1 is MNHEY and CDR2 is SVGEGT. Deletions cut 0 bases from V and 3 bases from J, with 11 bases between. CDR3 amino acids: CASSYSVRGHTEAFF. The CDR3 DNA is TGTGCCAGCAGTTACTCGGTGCGGGGCCACACTGAAGCTTTCTTT.

CDR3 nucleotides: TGTGCCAGCAGCACGGGACAGTCCAACACTGAAGCTTTCTTT. This sequence encodes CASSTGQSNTEAFF. The chain couples TRBV11-3 to TRBJ1-1; the match to TRBD1 covers 7 bases. The J segment lost 2 bases and the V segment lost 5 bases, leaving 5 bases of the junction unmatched. This CDR3 has 14 residues. CDR1 SGHNT and CDR2 YENEEA come from the germline V gene.

This chain connects TRBV15 to TRBJ1-1; 8 positions match TRBD1. The V gene end was trimmed by 8 bases and the J gene end by 7 bases; junction bases not matched to a gene: 9. CDR1 and CDR2 (germline): LNHNV, YYDKDF (reference sequence). This CDR3 is 13 amino acids long. CDR3 bases: TGTGCCACCGCAGGGGGCCTAGGGGATGAAGCTTTCTTT. Amino acids: CATAGGLGDEAFF.

The chain recombines TRBV13 with TRBJ2-2; 8 positions agree with TRBD2. This CDR3 spans 16 amino acids. The ends lost 5 bases at V and 2 bases at J; junction bases unmatched: 7. Germline V CDR1 and CDR2: PRHDT, FYEKMQ (reference sequence). The CDR3 DNA sequence: TGTGCCAGCAGCCTCGGAGCGGGGGACAACACCGGGGAGCTGTTTTTT. Residues: CASSLGAGDNTGELFF.

The chain carries TRBV11-3 and TRBJ2-1; TRBD2 might be the D (6 bases). Germline V gene lookup returns CDR1 SGHNT and CDR2 YENEEA. Trimming stripped 5 bases from V and 6 bases from J, with 17 bases between. This CDR3 spans 15 amino acids. CDR3 amino acids: CASSSNSGTSNEQFF. CDR3 bases: TGTGCCAGCAGCAGCAACTCCGGGACTTCCAATGAGCAGTTCTTC.

This rearrangement joins TRBV7-2 to TRBJ1-5; no reliable D call. This CDR3 contains 15 residues. V shed 5 bases and J shed 9 bases, with 20 bases lying between them. CDR1 SGHTA and CDR2 FQGNSA come from the germline V gene. Here the CDR3 reads CASSPGGLIWWPQHF. The CDR3, as DNA: TGTGCCAGCAGCCCAGGTGGACTGATCTGGTGGCCCCAGCATTTT.

J is TRBJ1-6 and V is TRBV11-2, with 9 bases identical to TRBD1. Germline V CDR1 and CDR2: SGHAT, FQNNGV. V shed 2 bases, J shed 8 bases, and the junction held 7 bases outside the gene matches. CDR3 size: 16 residues. The CDR3 sequence: CASSLNTGGIDSPLHF. DNA of the CDR3: TGTGCCAGCAGCTTAAACACAGGGGGCATTGATTCACCCCTCCACTTT.

This rearrangement joins TRBV7-3 to TRBJ2-1; the match to TRBD2 covers 9 bases. Germline V gene data show CDR1 as SGHTA and CDR2 as FQGTGA. The CDR3 spans 15 residues. The junction had 5 bases not matched to a gene; V was cut back by 1 base and J by 7 bases. The CDR3 bases are TGTGCCAGCAGCTTAATAGCGGGGGCCCTGAATGAGCAGTTCTTC. Amino acids: CASSLIAGALNEQFF.

The CDR3 coding sequence is TGTGCCAGCAGTGAAACGCCCGGGACAGGGGTGGAGACCCAGTACTTC. It translates to CASSETPGTGVETQYF. The rearrangement uses TRBV6-1 and TRBJ2-5; 10 nucleotides agree with TRBD1. Germline V lookup: CDR1 MNHNS, CDR2 SASEGT. CDR3 length equals 16 residues. The V gene end was trimmed by 2 bases and the J gene end by 5 bases; junction bases not matched to a gene: 8.

This chain uses TRBV9 with TRBJ1-6, with 10 bases fitting TRBD1. The CDR3 runs to 15 residues. Per germline, CDR1 SGDLS and CDR2 YYNGEE. J lost 6 bases, V lost 3 bases, and 3 bases had no gene match. The CDR3 nucleotides read TGTGCCAGCAGCGCAGGGACAGGGGTTAATTCACCCCTCCACTTT. This sequence encodes CASSAGTGVNSPLHF.

The chain uses TRBV7-2 and TRBJ2-3; 10 positions agree with TRBD2. With V trimmed by 1 base and J by 6 bases, 4 bases remained unmatched. This CDR3 is built from 15 residues. CDR1 and CDR2 from the germline V gene are SGHTA and FQGNSA. CDR3: CASSLVAGGGDTQYF. The CDR3 coding sequence is TGTGCCAGCAGCTTAGTAGCGGGGGGAGGGGATACGCAGTATTTT.

This rearrangement joins TRBV10-1 to TRBJ2-5, with 7 bases fitting TRBD1. The germline gives CDR1 WNHNN, CDR2 SYGVQD (reference sequence). Trimming took 4 bases from V and 3 from J; bases not matched to a gene: 2. The CDR3 length is 13 residues. CDR3: CASSAGTEETQYF. Here the CDR3 DNA reads TGCGCCAGCAGTGCAGGGACAGAAGAGACCCAGTACTTC.

The chain uses TRBV6-6 and TRBJ1-3, with TRBD1 as a possible D gene (6 bases). With 10 bases removed from V and 2 bases from J, the gap between germline ends came to 9 bases. CDR3 length: 12 residues. Germline assignment: CDR1 MNHNY and CDR2 SVGAGI (reference sequence). CDR3 in DNA: TGTGCCACAAGGGGGACTGGAAACACCATATATTTT. The encoded protein is CATRGTGNTIYF.

The chain uses TRBV10-2 and TRBJ1-5; a possible D gene is TRBD1 (5 bases). The germline gives CDR1 WSHSY, CDR2 SAAADI. The V and J ends lost 2 bases and 1 base respectively, with 12 bases between them. CDR3 length: 16 residues. CDR3 coding DNA: TGCGCCAGCAGTGAGAGCGTGGCAGGGAGCAATCAGCCCCAGCATTTT. It specifies CASSESVAGSNQPQHF.

The V gene is TRBV5-8, the J gene TRBJ2-3, with 7 bases fitting TRBD1. The V and J ends lost 3 bases and 0 bases, in that order; junction bases with no gene match: 7. This CDR3 is 16 amino acids long. CDR1 and CDR2 from the germline V gene are SGHTS and YDEGEE. CDR3 in DNA: TGTGCCAGCAGCTACAGGGGATCCGCTAGCACAGATACGCAGTATTTT. Its translation: CASSYRGSASTDTQYF.

The V gene is TRBV28, the J gene TRBJ2-7; 9 bases fit TRBD1. The germline gives CDR1 MDHEN, CDR2 SYDVKM. Trimming cost V 6 bases and J 4 bases; bases outside gene matches: 7. CDR3 length: 14 amino acids. Here the CDR3 DNA reads TGTGCCAGCAGCTCTACAGGGGGCGGATACGAGCAGTACTTC. It encodes CASSSTGGGYEQYF. Based on the CDR3 plus reference TRBV28 and TRBJ2-7, the full variable domain is DVKVTQSSRYLVKRTGEKVFLECVQDMDHENMFWYRQDPGLGLRLIYFSYDVKMKEKGDIPEGYSVSREKKERFSLILESASTNQTSMYLCASSSTGGGYEQYFGPGTRLTVT.

The chain couples TRBV7-9 to TRBJ2-1, with a tentative D call TRBD2 (5 bases). The CDR3 spans 12 residues. In germline, CDR1 is SEHNR, CDR2 FQNEAQ (reference sequence). The germline V and J ends were trimmed by 4 bases and 13 bases, with 14 bases remaining between them. The CDR3 DNA is TGTGCCAGCAGCTCAGAACTAGGGTTTCAGTTCTTC. This encodes CASSSELGFQFF.

This clone has just a few counts. The chain links TRBV10-3 to TRBJ1-2, with D perhaps TRBD1 (6 bases). CDR1 is ENHRY, CDR2 SYGVKD, per germline. V was cut by 0 bases and J by 4 bases, with 12 bases left in between. The CDR3 length is 15 residues. The CDR3 coding sequence is TGTGCCATCAGTGAGTCCAGGGGCTTAGGCTATGGCTACACCTTC. This sequence encodes CAISESRGLGYGYTF.